The 21 T cell receptor beta chains below all came from one sample that was sequenced in a study of blood T cell repertoires in COVID-19. This table comes from immunoSEQ multiplex PCR, and its TCRdb copy is limited to in-frame clones, with some not included. The table shows over 130,000 clones, with 80% to 90% occurring only once. The sample comprised peripheral blood. These receptors were obtained from a man aged 70-80 years with acute or convalescent COVID-19.

The sample holds a few counts of this clone. V is TRBV28 and J is TRBJ1-6; tentative D call: TRBD1 (5 bases). The CDR3 sequence is 14 residues long. V shed 2 bases and J shed 7 bases, with 9 bases lying between them. In germline, CDR1 is MDHEN, CDR2 SYDVKM. CDR3 region: CASSLETVNSPLHF. The CDR3 nucleotides are TGTGCCAGCAGTTTAGAGACAGTAAATTCACCCCTCCACTTT.

This chain connects TRBV24-1 to TRBJ2-5, with 8 positions matching TRBD1. J was trimmed by 5 bases and V by 1 base; bases with no gene match: 5. Germline-derived CDR1 and CDR2 are KGHDR and SFDVKD. The CDR3 runs to 15 residues. CDR3 region: CATSDFAGQAETQYF. CDR3 nucleotides: TGTGCCACCAGTGATTTTGCGGGACAGGCGGAGACCCAGTACTTC.

This clone was seen a single time. The V gene is TRBV3-1 (or the pseudogene TRBV3-2), the J gene TRBJ2-6; TRBD1 is a possible D gene (5 bases). The CDR3 has 17 amino acids. The V and J ends lost 1 base and 2 bases respectively, with 12 bases between them. CDR1 and CDR2 from the germline V gene are LGHDT and YNNKEL (reference sequence). The CDR3: CASSQVATATGANVLTF. The CDR3 coding sequence is TGTGCCAGCAGCCAAGTTGCGACAGCAACTGGGGCCAACGTCCTGACTTTC.

In nucleotides, the CDR3 is TGTGCCAGCAGTTTTTCAGGGGTAGGCTACACCTTC. This codes for CASSFSGVGYTF. The chain links TRBV27 to TRBJ1-2, with a tentative D call TRBD1 (6 bases). Germline CDR1 and CDR2: MNHEY and SMNVEV (reference sequence). V was trimmed by 3 bases and J by 8 bases, leaving 10 bases between them. The CDR3 has 12 amino acids.

This chain uses TRBV28 with TRBJ1-5, with D uncertain. Trimming took off 2 bases at V and 3 bases at J, with 11 bases between the two ends. Per the germline V gene, CDR1 is MDHEN and CDR2 is SYDVKM. The CDR3 covers 15 residues. The CDR3 reads CASSLTGIINQPQHF. As DNA, the CDR3 is TGTGCCAGCAGTTTAACCGGGATCATCAATCAGCCCCAGCATTTT.

The chain carries TRBV6-6 and TRBJ2-7; no reliable D call. The V and J ends lost 0 bases and 6 bases respectively, with 12 bases between them. Germline V gene data show CDR1 as MNHNY and CDR2 as SVGAGI (reference sequence). This CDR3 has 14 amino acids. The DNA for the CDR3 is TGTGCCAGCAGTTACTCGGCCGTGGAGATCGAGCAGTACTTC. The encoded protein is CASSYSAVEIEQYF.

The gene calls are TRBV4-1 and TRBJ2-7; 8 bases fit TRBD1. V was clipped by 3 bases and J by 3 bases; unmatched bases: 7. This CDR3 comprises 15 residues. Germline CDR1 reads MGHRA; CDR2 reads YSYEKL. The CDR3 loop reads CASSQMTGALYEQYF. The CDR3 region has the DNA TGCGCCAGCAGCCAGATGACAGGGGCCCTCTACGAGCAGTACTTC.

The sample holds a few counts of this clone. The V call is TRBV10-2, the J call TRBJ1-3; 8 nucleotides line up with TRBD1. Germline assignment: CDR1 WSHSY and CDR2 SAAADI. Unmatched junction bases numbered 11, after V lost 4 bases and J lost 0 bases. CDR3 length: 18 residues. The CDR3 reads CASSGGQGGFNSGNTIYF. In nucleotides, the CDR3 is TGCGCCAGCAGTGGAGGACAGGGCGGCTTTAACTCTGGAAACACCATATATTTT.

V and J are TRBV25-1 and TRBJ2-3; TRBD2 aligns across 10 bases. Germline V gives CDR1 MGHDK, CDR2 SYGVNS. Unmatched junction bases numbered 4, after V lost 5 bases and J lost 2 bases. The CDR3 runs 15 residues. The CDR3 sequence is CASSSSGSPTDTQYF. CDR3 DNA: TGTGCCAGCAGTTCTAGCGGGAGCCCCACAGATACGCAGTATTTT.

In this sample, this clone turned up a few times. The genes are TRBV30 and TRBJ1-3; possibly TRBD1 for D (5 bases). Germline assignment: CDR1 GTSNPN and CDR2 SVGIG (reference sequence). This CDR3 region has 15 residues. The ends were cut back, 3 bases at V and 0 bases at J, with 12 bases in the middle. CDR3 protein: CAWSDTGNSGNTIYF. The CDR3 DNA reads TGTGCCTGGAGCGATACAGGAAACTCTGGAAACACCATATATTTT.

The chain employs TRBV5-1 and TRBJ2-3; 8 bases map to TRBD1. This CDR3 spans 16 amino acids. With V trimmed by 2 bases and J by 1 base, 6 bases remained unmatched. The germline CDR1 and CDR2 sequences are SGHRS and YFSETQ. CDR3 in DNA: TGCGCCAGCAGCTTTCCGTCGGGACAGGGCACAGATACGCAGTATTTT. This encodes CASSFPSGQGTDTQYF.

This chain uses TRBV11-2 with TRBJ2-5; a possible D gene is TRBD2 (7 bases). Germline-derived CDR1 and CDR2 are SGHAT and FQNNGV. The CDR3 covers 15 residues. The germline V and J ends were trimmed by 5 bases and 4 bases, with 17 bases remaining between them. This CDR3 is CASSNRGAGRETQYF. CDR3 coding DNA: TGTGCCAGCAGCAACCGGGGGGCGGGACGAGAGACCCAGTACTTC.

This clone appeared a single time. The V call is TRBV3-1 (or the pseudogene TRBV3-2), the J call TRBJ2-5, with TRBD2 as a possible D gene (5 bases). Germline lookup yields CDR1 LGHDT and CDR2 YNNKEL (reference sequence). V lost 3 bases and J lost 2, with 13 bases in between. The CDR3 runs to 15 residues. The CDR3 protein is CASSQMVGAQETQYF. CDR3 nucleotide sequence: TGTGCCAGCAGCCAGATGGTGGGAGCTCAAGAGACCCAGTACTTC.

The chain employs TRBV28 and TRBJ2-3; 7 positions agree with TRBD1. This CDR3 spans 14 amino acids. V lost 4 bases, J lost 5 bases, and 6 bases stayed unmatched. Germline loops: CDR1 MDHEN, CDR2 SYDVKM. This CDR3 is CASSSTGAVDTQYF. CDR3 in DNA: TGTGCCAGCAGTTCCACAGGGGCCGTAGATACGCAGTATTTT.

The sample holds a few counts of this clone. The chain couples TRBV5-5 to TRBJ2-1; 8 nucleotides agree with TRBD2. Trimming at V came to 4 bases and at J to 1 base, leaving 4 bases not matched to a gene. Per germline, CDR1 SGHKS and CDR2 YYEKEE (reference sequence). This CDR3 comprises 15 residues. CDR3 bases: TGTGCCAGCAGCGCTGGACTAGCTTCCTACAATGAGCAGTTCTTC. Translated, it gives CASSAGLASYNEQFF.

The CDR3 loop is CASTRQGALYGYTF. Here the CDR3 DNA reads TGTGCCAGCACTAGACAGGGAGCCCTCTATGGCTACACCTTC. The rearrangement uses TRBV6-5 and TRBJ1-2; 7 bases align to TRBD1. Trimming at V came to 7 bases and at J to 4 bases, leaving 9 bases not matched to a gene. The V gene's germline CDR1 is MNHEY and CDR2 SVGAGI. The CDR3 has 14 residues.

This clone was recorded only once. The gene calls are TRBV10-3 and TRBJ1-6, with D unclear. Trimming took off 2 bases at V and 4 bases at J, with 9 bases between the two ends. Germline V CDR1 and CDR2: ENHRY, SYGVKD. This CDR3 has 15 residues. CDR3 nucleotide sequence: TGTGCCATCAGTGAGGGAAGAGGGTATAATTCACCCCTCCACTTT. The encoded protein is CAISEGRGYNSPLHF.

V is TRBV27 and J is TRBJ2-1; 11 bases agree with TRBD1. CDR1 is MNHEY and CDR2 is SMNVEV in the germline V gene (reference sequence). V gave up 5 bases and J gave up 8 bases; unmatched junction bases: 20. CDR3 length: 19 amino acids. CDR3 coding DNA: TGTGCCAGCAGTCGACCGCCCCGGACAGGGGGCGATTATGCGGATGAGCAGTTCTTC. Translation gives CASSRPPRTGGDYADEQFF.

This rearrangement joins TRBV18 to TRBJ2-7, with 8 nucleotides matching TRBD1. The germline CDR1 and CDR2 sequences are KGHSH and LQKENI. CDR3 size: 14 residues. The J segment lost 5 bases and the V segment lost 1 base, leaving 4 bases of the junction unmatched. The DNA of the CDR3 is TGTGCCAGCTCACCACGGACAGGGAACCACGAGCAGTACTTC. It specifies CASSPRTGNHEQYF.

The chain is built from TRBV4-2 and TRBJ1-1; no clear D. V was trimmed by 0 bases and J by 7 bases, leaving 24 bases between them. The CDR3 contains 18 residues. Germline V gene sequence: CDR1 LGHNA, CDR2 YNFKEQ. The CDR3 nucleotides read TGTGCCAGCAGCCAAGAAGCCCCGGTCACAGATGAACACTTTGAAGCTTTCTTT. Its translation is CASSQEAPVTDEHFEAFF.

The chain is built from TRBV24-1 and TRBJ1-2; TRBD1 is a possible D gene (6 bases). The CDR3 is 13 residues long. V was shortened by 3 bases and J by 8 bases, with 12 bases between the two germline ends. Germline values: CDR1 KGHDR, CDR2 SFDVKD. CDR3 amino acids: CATSDGGGRGYTF. The CDR3 DNA sequence: TGTGCCACCAGTGATGGCGGGGGCCGCGGCTACACCTTC.